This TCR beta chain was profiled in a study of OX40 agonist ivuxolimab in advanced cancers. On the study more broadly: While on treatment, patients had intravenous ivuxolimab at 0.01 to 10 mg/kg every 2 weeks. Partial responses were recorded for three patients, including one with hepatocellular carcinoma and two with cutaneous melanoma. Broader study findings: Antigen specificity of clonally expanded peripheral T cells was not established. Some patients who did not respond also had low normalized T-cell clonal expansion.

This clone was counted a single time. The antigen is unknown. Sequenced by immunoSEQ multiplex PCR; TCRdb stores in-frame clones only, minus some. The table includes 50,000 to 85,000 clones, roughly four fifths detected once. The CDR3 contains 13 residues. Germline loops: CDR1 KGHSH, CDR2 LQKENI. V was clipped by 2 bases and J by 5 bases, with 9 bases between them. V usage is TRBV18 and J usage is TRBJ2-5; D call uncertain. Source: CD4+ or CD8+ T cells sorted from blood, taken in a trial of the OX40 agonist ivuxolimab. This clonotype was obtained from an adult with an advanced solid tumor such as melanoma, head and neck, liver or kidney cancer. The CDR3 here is CASSPEGRETQYF. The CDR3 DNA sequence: TGTGCCAGCTCACCAGAAGGCAGGGAGACCCAGTACTTC.